This T cell receptor (beta chain) came from a study of blood T cell repertoires in COVID-19. As for the study in general: The United States, Italy and Spain were the sources of the acute and convalescent COVID-19 samples. The cDNA or gDNA used as material had been derived from T cells, B-cell-depleted T cells, or PBMCs.

The length of the CDR3 is 15 residues. Germline loops: CDR1 SGHTA, CDR2 FQGNSA. The junction had 5 bases not matched to a gene; V was cut back by 5 bases and J by 6 bases. Per the study methods: Amplifying reference gene primers gave estimates of nucleated cell counts. The repertoire was sequenced with immunoSEQ multiplex PCR; TCRdb's copy has only in-frame clones and lacks some. The D gene and trimming were derived from the DNA, and the V and J assignments and clone size from that table. This table has some 150,000 clones, about 85% appearing once. Sequencing used peripheral blood. This receptor was identified in a woman of 80 years or more in a cohort sampled during active or convalescent COVID-19. This sequence joins TRBV7-2 and TRBJ1-5; TRBD1 matches 12 bases. DNA for the CDR3: TGTGCCAGCAGCATTGGGACAGGGGGCTTTCAGCCCCAGCATTTT. Protein sequence: CASSIGTGGFQPQHF.